This TCR beta chain was profiled in a study of blood T cell repertoires in COVID-19 (dated by TCRdb to the early 2020s). As for the study more broadly: Samples covering the acute and convalescent phases of COVID-19 were provided by collaborators in the United States, Italy and Spain. The dataset comprised deeply sampled blood TCRbeta repertoires from subjects exposed to, actively infected with, or recovered from COVID-19. HLA class I and class II types, where available, came from metadata supplied by the sample provider rather than from assay-based typing. A de-identified subject ID, COVID-19 status, age in years and sex were almost always included in the sample metadata. Samples came from the ongoing ImmuneRACE study (first 160 participants) plus 1,254 subjects from 6 global collaborators. A freely available public database, intended as a resource for researchers studying the immune response to SARS-CoV-2, is where the repertoires were released. The prospective study material was composed of cDNA or gDNA derived from T cells, B-cell-depleted T cells, or PBMCs. Beyond this particular receptor, the publication reports: The quantity of clinical and demographic metadata differed by source and by participant and was supplied without curation.

On this clone itself: The target of this receptor is not known. Per-base quality was not reported, and no clone a single base away is much larger than it.

The collaborating institutions used their own protocols to collect whole blood in K2EDTA tubes. For TCRbeta analysis, collaborators shipped samples in one of three forms: frozen whole blood, isolated PBMCs, or DNA extracted from either of those sample types. TCRbeta CDR3 regions were amplified from genomic DNA by means of the immunoSEQ Assay, a bias-controlled multiplex PCR. As for the authors' bioinformatics: The number of nucleated cells in each sample was estimated from the amplification of reference gene primers within the assay. To quantify the absolute abundance of each unique TCRbeta CDR3 rearrangement, sequence reads were collapsed and filtered. For each sample, productive Simpson clonality was calculated as the square root of Simpson's diversity index over productive rearrangements. Entries here come from immuneACCESS through TCRdb and include only in-frame sequences with V and J called. Some clones fail to appear in such tables; in the studies checked, an unresolved V gene covers under half of the shortfall, and the cause of the remainder is unknown. V and J calls and clone size are given by that table; D and trimming were obtained from the DNA. Within this sample are over 250,000 clones, with around 85% of them counted one time only. The biggest ten clones account for roughly 4.6% of the sample.

CDR1 is given as SGDLS and CDR2 as YYNGEE, both from the germline V gene. Measured from the cysteine to the phenylalanine, the CDR3 is 13 residues long. Only the CDR3 part of the read is kept: 39 bases, read in frame from the first base. The trim is 3 bases for V and 2 bases for J, with a gap of 7 bases between the germline ends. The chain links TRBV9 with TRBJ2-3; possibly the D gene is TRBD2, per 5 matching bases. This TCR was sampled from a man aged 45-65 years with active or convalescent COVID-19. Sequencing input: peripheral blood. CDR3 loop: CASSDGVTDTQYF. Here is the DNA: TGTGCCAGCAGCGACGGGGTCACAGATACGCAGTATTTT.